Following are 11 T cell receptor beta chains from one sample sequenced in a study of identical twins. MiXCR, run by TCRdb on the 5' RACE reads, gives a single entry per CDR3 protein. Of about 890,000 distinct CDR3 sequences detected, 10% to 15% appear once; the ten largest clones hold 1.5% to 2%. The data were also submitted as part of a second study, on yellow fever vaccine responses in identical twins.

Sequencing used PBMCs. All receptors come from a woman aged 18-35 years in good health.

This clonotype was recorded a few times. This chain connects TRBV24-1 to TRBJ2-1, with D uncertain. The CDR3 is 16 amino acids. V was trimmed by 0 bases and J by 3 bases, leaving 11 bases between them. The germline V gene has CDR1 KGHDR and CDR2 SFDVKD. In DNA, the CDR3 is TGTGCCACCAGTGATTTGTCGCCGATGGGCTACAATGAGCAGTTCTTC. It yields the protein CATSDLSPMGYNEQFF.

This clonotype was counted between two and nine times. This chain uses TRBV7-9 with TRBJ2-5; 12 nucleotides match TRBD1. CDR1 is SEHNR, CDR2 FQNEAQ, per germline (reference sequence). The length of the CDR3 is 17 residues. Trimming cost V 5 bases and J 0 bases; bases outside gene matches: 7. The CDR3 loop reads CASSTGTGGADQETQYF. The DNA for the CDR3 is TGTGCCAGCAGCACAGGGACAGGGGGCGCGGACCAAGAGACCCAGTACTTC.

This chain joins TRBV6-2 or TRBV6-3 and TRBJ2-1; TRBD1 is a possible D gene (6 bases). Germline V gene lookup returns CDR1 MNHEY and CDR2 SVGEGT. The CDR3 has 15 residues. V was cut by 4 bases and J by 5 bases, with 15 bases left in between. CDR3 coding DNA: TGTGCCAGCAGTTTTGGACAGCTAAAGGACAATGAGCAGTTCTTC. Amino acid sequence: CASSFGQLKDNEQFF.

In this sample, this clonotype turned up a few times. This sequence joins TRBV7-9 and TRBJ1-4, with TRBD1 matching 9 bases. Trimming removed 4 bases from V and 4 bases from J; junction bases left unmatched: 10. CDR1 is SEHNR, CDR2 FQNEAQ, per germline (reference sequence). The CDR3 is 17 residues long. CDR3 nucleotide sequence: TGTGCCAGCAGCTCCGGGACAGGGACCTCTAATAATGAAAAACTGTTTTTT. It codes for CASSSGTGTSNNEKLFF.

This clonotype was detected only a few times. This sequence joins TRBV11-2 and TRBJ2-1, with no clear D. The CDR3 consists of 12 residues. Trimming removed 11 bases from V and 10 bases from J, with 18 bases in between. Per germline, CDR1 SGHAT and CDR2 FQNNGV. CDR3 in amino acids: CASTYIGREQFF. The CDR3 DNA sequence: TGTGCCTCCACGTATATCGGGCGGGAGCAGTTCTTC.

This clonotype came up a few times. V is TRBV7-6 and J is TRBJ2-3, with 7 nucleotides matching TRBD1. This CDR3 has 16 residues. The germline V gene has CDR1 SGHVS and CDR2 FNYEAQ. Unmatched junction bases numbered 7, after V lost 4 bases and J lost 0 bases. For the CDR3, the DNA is TGTGCCAGCAGCTCACAGGGGAAGTCTAGCACAGATACGCAGTATTTT. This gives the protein CASSSQGKSSTDTQYF.

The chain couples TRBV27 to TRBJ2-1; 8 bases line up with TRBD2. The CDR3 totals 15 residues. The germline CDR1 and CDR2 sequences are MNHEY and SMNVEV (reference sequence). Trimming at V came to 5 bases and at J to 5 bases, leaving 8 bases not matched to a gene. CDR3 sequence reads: CASSPMGAGDNEQFF. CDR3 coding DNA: TGTGCCAGCAGTCCGATGGGAGCGGGGGACAATGAGCAGTTCTTC.

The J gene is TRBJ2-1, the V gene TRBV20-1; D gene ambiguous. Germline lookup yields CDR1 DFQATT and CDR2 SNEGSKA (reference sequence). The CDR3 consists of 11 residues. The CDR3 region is CRPTGYNEQFF. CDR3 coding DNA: TGCAGGCCGACTGGTTACAATGAGCAGTTCTTC.

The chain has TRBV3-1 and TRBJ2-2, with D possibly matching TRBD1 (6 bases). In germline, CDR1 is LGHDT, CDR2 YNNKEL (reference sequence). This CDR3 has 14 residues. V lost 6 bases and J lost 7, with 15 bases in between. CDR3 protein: CASRQQGGGGELFF. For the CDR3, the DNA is TGTGCCAGCAGACAACAGGGTGGCGGCGGGGAGCTGTTTTTT. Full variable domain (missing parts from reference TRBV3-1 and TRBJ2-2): DTAVSQTPKYLVTQMGNDKSIKCEQNLGHDTMYWYKQDSKKFLKIMFSYNNKELIINETVPNRFSPKSPDKAHLNLHINSLELGDSAVYFCASRQQGGGGELFFGEGSRLTVL.

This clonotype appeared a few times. The CDR3 reads CSARGGGHYNEQFF. The CDR3 region has the DNA TGCAGTGCTAGAGGAGGAGGACACTACAATGAGCAGTTCTTC. The chain has TRBV20-1 and TRBJ2-1; D may be TRBD1 or TRBD2 (5 bases each). CDR3 length: 14 amino acids. Trimming left V 1 base short and J 3 bases short, with 10 bases between. The V gene's germline CDR1 is DFQATT and CDR2 SNEGSKA (reference sequence).

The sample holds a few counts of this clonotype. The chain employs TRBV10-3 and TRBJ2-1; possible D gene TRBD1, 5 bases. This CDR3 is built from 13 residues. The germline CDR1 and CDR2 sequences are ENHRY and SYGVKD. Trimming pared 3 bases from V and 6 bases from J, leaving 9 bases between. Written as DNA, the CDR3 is TGTGCCATCAGTGACAGGGATGGCAATGAGCAGTTCTTC. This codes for CAISDRDGNEQFF.